These 30 T cell receptor beta chains share one sample of origin, sequenced in a study of T-cell reconstitution after alpha-beta-depleted transplantation in children. Library preparation (for TCRbeta) was performed with unique molecular identifiers. MiXCR was run by TCRdb on the PCR reads, yielding one entry per CDR3 protein. The sample records over 90,000 distinct CDR3 sequences, less than 6% being singletons. The source material was PBMCs, mostly from graft donor cells, sampled 60 days after TCRalphabeta/CD19-depleted stem cell transplant. These receptors all come from a female patient aged 2-15 years who had a stem cell transplant for Fanconi anemia, so the T cells may come from the graft donor.

This clonotype was counted at least ten times. The rearrangement joins TRBV18 to TRBJ2-7; D is perhaps TRBD1 or TRBD2 (6 bases each). There are 15 residues in the CDR3. Germline loops: CDR1 KGHSH, CDR2 LQKENI. Trimming stripped 3 bases from V and 5 bases from J, with 17 bases between. The CDR3 nucleotides read TGTGCCAGCTCACCTGGGGGGACAAAACAGCACGAGCAGTACTTC. Protein product: CASSPGGTKQHEQYF.

The rearrangement uses TRBV5-1 and TRBJ2-1, with 14 bases aligning to TRBD2. The CDR3 has 18 residues. Germline V gives CDR1 SGHRS, CDR2 YFSETQ. The junction had 2 bases not matched to a gene; V was cut back by 0 bases and J by 0 bases. CDR3: CASSLVGLAGASYNEQFF. In DNA, the CDR3 is TGCGCCAGCAGCTTGGTGGGACTAGCGGGGGCCTCCTACAATGAGCAGTTCTTC. The variable domain in full, with the rest retrieved from reference TRBV5-1 and TRBJ2-1, is KAGVTQTPRYLIKTRGQQVTLSCSPISGHRSVSWYQQTPGQGLQFLFEYFSETQRNKGNFPGRFSGRQFSNSRSEMNVSTLELGDSALYLCASSLVGLAGASYNEQFFGPGTRLTVL.

This clonotype was found many times. The chain has TRBV5-1 and TRBJ1-1, with D tentatively TRBD1 (6 bases). The CDR3 extends over 20 amino acids. Deletions cut 0 bases from V and 4 bases from J, with 28 bases between. Germline V lookup: CDR1 SGHRS, CDR2 YFSETQ. The CDR3 DNA is TGCGCCAGCAGCTTGGAGGTTCGACGTAGTCCCGGGGGCGCGGGCACTGAAGCTTTCTTT. Its protein is CASSLEVRRSPGGAGTEAFF.

The chain uses TRBV3-1 and TRBJ1-2; tentative D call: TRBD1 (5 bases). CDR3 length equals 14 residues. Looked up from germline, CDR1 is LGHDT and CDR2 is YNNKEL (reference sequence). Trimming removed 0 bases from V and 6 bases from J, with 11 bases in between. The CDR3 nucleotides are TGTGCCAGCAGCCAAGAACCGGGGGTAAATGGCTACACCTTC. Protein product: CASSQEPGVNGYTF.

There are many counts of this clonotype. This chain links TRBV5-1 with TRBJ2-1; 14 positions match TRBD2. Losses at the gene ends were 4 bases for V and 7 bases for J; bases not matched to a gene: 4. In germline, CDR1 is SGHRS, CDR2 YFSETQ. This CDR3 has 15 residues. The CDR3: CASSPTSGRDNEQFF. In DNA form, the CDR3 reads TGCGCCAGCAGCCCGACTAGCGGGAGGGATAATGAGCAGTTCTTC.

This clonotype occurred many times. DNA for the CDR3: TGCGCCAGCAGCGCACAGGGCTGGGACACTGAAGCTTTCTTT. It yields the protein CASSAQGWDTEAFF. The V call is TRBV5-1, the J call TRBJ1-1; weak D call: TRBD1 (6 bases). Looked up from germline, CDR1 is SGHRS and CDR2 is YFSETQ. This CDR3 contains 14 residues. Trimming took 4 bases from V and 3 from J, leaving 13 bases between them.

This chain joins TRBV27 and TRBJ1-1; D is unresolved. V lost 1 base to trimming and J lost 4 bases, with 22 bases between them. Germline assignment: CDR1 MNHEY and CDR2 SMNVEV (reference sequence). This CDR3 spans 18 amino acids. The CDR3 spells CASSLYLPPYPARTEAFF. In DNA form, the CDR3 reads TGTGCCAGCAGTTTATATCTCCCTCCATACCCTGCGCGCACTGAAGCTTTCTTT.

This clonotype was recorded at least ten times. The chain links TRBV19 to TRBJ2-3, with D perhaps matching TRBD1 (5 bases). The ends were cut back, 6 bases at V and 3 bases at J, with 10 bases in the middle. There are 13 residues in the CDR3. CDR1 and CDR2 from the germline V gene are LNHDA and SQIVND (reference sequence). This CDR3 is CASRRGMTDTQYF. CDR3 nucleotide sequence: TGTGCCAGTAGAAGGGGAATGACAGATACGCAGTATTTT.

In this sample, this clonotype turned up a few times. The V and J genes are TRBV9 and TRBJ1-2; perhaps TRBD1 as D (6 bases). From germline, CDR1 is SGDLS and CDR2 YYNGEE. This CDR3 is 17 amino acids long. Between the trimmed V and J ends, which lost 4 bases and 8 bases, there was a span of 27 bases. The CDR3 here is CASSLQTGDYSLWGYTF. For the CDR3, the DNA is TGTGCCAGCAGCCTCCAGACAGGCGACTACTCCCTATGGGGCTACACCTTC. Combining the CDR3 with reference TRBV9 and TRBJ1-2 gives the whole variable domain DSGVTQTPKHLITATGQRVTLRCSPRSGDLSVYWYQQSLDQGLQFLIQYYNGEERAKGNILERFSAQQFPDLHSELNLSSLELGDSALYFCASSLQTGDYSLWGYTFGSGTRLTVV.

The table lists this clonotype with many counts. The chain combines TRBV6-2 or TRBV6-3 with TRBJ2-7; 9 bases are shared with TRBD1. The CDR3 sequence is 14 residues long. Germline V gives CDR1 MNHEY, CDR2 SVGEGT. V was clipped by 5 bases and J by 5 bases; unmatched bases: 7. CDR3 loop: CASSNTGGGHEQYF. The CDR3 region has the DNA TGTGCCAGCAGTAATACAGGGGGCGGCCACGAGCAGTACTTC.

This clonotype was observed at least ten times. This chain connects TRBV7-8 to TRBJ2-5, with TRBD2 as a possible D gene (5 bases). With 2 bases removed from V and 2 bases from J, the gap between germline ends came to 12 bases. Germline CDR1 SGHVS, CDR2 FQNEAQ. This CDR3 is built from 15 residues. This CDR3 reads CASSLLAPPQETQYF. The DNA of the CDR3 is TGTGCCAGCAGCTTACTAGCCCCCCCTCAAGAGACCCAGTACTTC.

This clonotype came up a few times. This rearrangement joins TRBV14 to TRBJ2-4, with no clear D. CDR3 length: 18 residues. Germline CDR1 reads SGHDN; CDR2 reads FVKESK. With 2 bases removed from V and 1 base from J, the gap between germline ends came to 18 bases. The CDR3 here is CASSQRSPGGRAKNIQYF. The DNA of the CDR3 is TGTGCCAGCAGCCAAAGAAGCCCCGGCGGTCGGGCCAAAAACATTCAGTACTTC.

This clonotype occurred many times. V gene TRBV5-1 combines with J gene TRBJ2-7, with D tentatively TRBD2 (7 bases). V shed 2 bases and J shed 3 bases, with 15 bases lying between them. Germline assignment: CDR1 SGHRS and CDR2 YFSETQ. The CDR3 length is 15 residues. The CDR3 loop is CASSFTGKRDYEQYF. The DNA for the CDR3 is TGCGCCAGCAGCTTCACAGGGAAGCGGGACTACGAGCAGTACTTC.

This clonotype was counted ten times or more. Germline and junction disagree at one end, which may indicate a read error. The chain combines TRBV7-2 with TRBJ2-5; 7 bases map to TRBD2. CDR3 size: 17 residues. Germline V gives CDR1 SGHTA, CDR2 FQGNSA. The CDR3 sequence is CASSLTSTRTGGEAQYF. CDR3 coding DNA: TGTGCCAGCAGCTTAACCTCTACTAGGACGGGGGGAGAGGCCCAGTACTTC.

This clonotype was found many times. V gene TRBV5-6 combines with J gene TRBJ2-1; TRBD2 aligns across 14 bases. Trimming cost V 3 bases and J 3 bases; bases outside gene matches: 2. The CDR3 is 16 amino acids. CDR1 and CDR2 (germline): SGHDT, YYEEEE. CDR3 nucleotide sequence: TGTGCCAGCAGCTCTGGGACTAGCGGGAGCTACAATGAGCAGTTCTTC. It specifies CASSSGTSGSYNEQFF.

This clonotype showed up just a few times. This chain uses TRBV10-3 with TRBJ2-3; 10 positions agree with TRBD2. CDR3 size: 15 residues. After removal of 6 bases from V and 1 base from J, the junction contained 4 bases not matched to a gene. From germline, CDR1 is ENHRY and CDR2 SYGVKD. The CDR3 DNA reads as TGTGCCATCAGGGTCCTAGCGGGGGGCACAGATACGCAGTATTTT. This encodes CAIRVLAGGTDTQYF.

This clonotype showed up many times. The chain employs TRBV30 and TRBJ2-1; 9 nucleotides line up with TRBD1. After removal of 1 base from V and 7 bases from J, the junction contained 5 bases not matched to a gene. Looked up from germline, CDR1 is GTSNPN and CDR2 is SVGIG (reference sequence). This CDR3 has 14 amino acids. CDR3 residues: CAWSADRGMNEQFF. CDR3 coding DNA: TGTGCCTGGAGTGCGGACAGGGGTATGAATGAGCAGTTCTTC.

This clonotype was counted ten times or more. The V gene is TRBV20-1, the J gene TRBJ1-4, with a weak D call TRBD1 (5 bases). Trimming removed 0 bases from V and 4 bases from J, with 12 bases in between. Germline loops: CDR1 DFQATT, CDR2 SNEGSKA (reference sequence). This CDR3 spans 15 amino acids. CDR3 sequence: CSARDEAQGNEKLFF. The CDR3 bases are TGCAGTGCTAGAGATGAGGCGCAGGGTAATGAAAAACTGTTTTTT.

This clonotype was counted only a few times. Here the CDR3 reads CASSESYSADTQYF. The CDR3 DNA is TGCGCCAGCAGTGAGTCTTATTCCGCCGATACGCAGTATTTT. V is TRBV10-1 and J is TRBJ2-3, with D unclear. The CDR3 covers 14 residues. From germline, CDR1 is WNHNN and CDR2 SYGVQD (reference sequence). Trimming stripped 0 bases from V and 6 bases from J, with 10 bases between.

This clonotype has more than one count but fewer than ten. The chain uses TRBV20-1 and TRBJ2-7; 11 nucleotides match TRBD1. Germline V gene data show CDR1 as DFQATT and CDR2 as SNEGSKA (reference sequence). With V trimmed by 3 bases and J by 2 bases, 6 bases remained unmatched. The CDR3 runs 15 residues. CDR3: CSARDRGPLTYEQYF. The CDR3, as DNA: TGCAGTGCTAGGGACAGGGGGCCTCTGACCTACGAGCAGTACTTC.

This clonotype was observed at least ten times. The chain employs TRBV7-2 and TRBJ2-1; 9 bases map to TRBD2. After removal of 2 bases from V and 2 bases from J, the junction contained 7 bases not matched to a gene. Looked up from germline, CDR1 is SGHTA and CDR2 is FQGNSA. The CDR3 has 17 amino acids. CDR3 amino acids: CASSLRMAGGAYNEQFF. The CDR3 bases are TGTGCCAGCAGCTTACGGATGGCGGGAGGGGCCTACAATGAGCAGTTCTTC.

This clonotype has more than one count but fewer than ten. The genes are TRBV3-1 and TRBJ2-3; D call uncertain. Trimming stripped 10 bases from V and 1 base from J, with 18 bases between. Germline CDR1 reads LGHDT; CDR2 reads YNNKEL (reference sequence). CDR3 length: 15 amino acids. The CDR3 region has the DNA TGTGCCACCTCCCCGGTAGACACCCGCACAGATACGCAGTATTTT. Its protein is CATSPVDTRTDTQYF.

This clonotype was seen many times. The rearrangement joins TRBV29-1 to TRBJ2-7; 11 bases map to TRBD1. The CDR3 extends over 14 amino acids. J gave up 4 bases and V 6 bases, and 8 bases lay outside the gene matches. Germline lookup yields CDR1 SQVTM and CDR2 ANQGSEA. In nucleotides, the CDR3 is TGCAGCGTGGAGGGACAGGGGGGCTATTACGAGCAGTACTTC. Translated: CSVEGQGGYYEQYF.

This clonotype was picked up many times. This chain connects TRBV11-2 to TRBJ2-1; 10 bases map to TRBD2. This CDR3 is built from 15 residues. The V and J ends lost 5 bases and 1 base, in that order; junction bases with no gene match: 2. Germline assignment: CDR1 SGHAT and CDR2 FQNNGV. The CDR3 bases are TGTGCCAGCAGCGGGGGACTAGCGTCCTACAATGAGCAGTTCTTC. Amino acid sequence: CASSGGLASYNEQFF.

Ten or more counts support this clonotype. The chain recombines TRBV4-2 with TRBJ2-2; D call uncertain. Looked up from germline, CDR1 is LGHNA and CDR2 is YNFKEQ. The CDR3 is 14 residues long. V lost 0 bases and J lost 6, with 8 bases in between. DNA of the CDR3: TGTGCCAGCAGCCAAGATAATGGGGCCGGGGAGCTGTTTTTT. Its protein is CASSQDNGAGELFF.

This clonotype was recorded at least ten times. The chain couples TRBV5-6 to TRBJ2-7; D might be TRBD2 (6 bases). The CDR3 runs to 14 residues. The germline V gene has CDR1 SGHDT and CDR2 YYEEEE. V was shortened by 4 bases and J by 6 bases, with 17 bases between the two germline ends. CDR3 sequence (DNA): TGTGCCAGCAGCCCTCAGACTAGTGTTGCCGAGCAGTACTTC. This encodes CASSPQTSVAEQYF.

At least ten counts were recorded for this clonotype. The rearrangement joins TRBV5-1 to TRBJ2-7; 7 nucleotides line up with TRBD1. The CDR3 has 14 amino acids. Germline CDR1 is SGHRS and CDR2 is YFSETQ. V lost 5 bases and J lost 3; bases outside the gene matches: 8. CDR3 loop: CASSPGGFLYEQYF. The CDR3 DNA is TGCGCCAGCAGTCCAGGGGGTTTCCTCTACGAGCAGTACTTC.

This clonotype has at least ten counts. The chain is built from TRBV29-1 and TRBJ1-3; D is unresolved. Germline CDR1 is SQVTM and CDR2 is ANQGSEA. V shed 0 bases and J shed 0 bases, with 12 bases lying between them. The CDR3 consists of 16 residues. CDR3 in amino acids: CSVEDRRNSSGNTIYF. The CDR3 DNA reads as TGCAGCGTTGAAGACCGGAGGAATAGCTCTGGAAACACCATATATTTT.

This clonotype was detected a few times. The rearrangement links TRBV20-1 to TRBJ2-3, with TRBD2 identical over 7 bases. The CDR3 sequence is 13 residues long. Germline lookup yields CDR1 DFQATT and CDR2 SNEGSKA (reference sequence). With V trimmed by 7 bases and J by 0 bases, 4 bases remained unmatched. For the CDR3, the DNA is TGCAGTGTAAAGCGGGGCAGCACAGATACGCAGTATTTT. Its translation is CSVKRGSTDTQYF.

This clonotype has ten or more counts. V and J are TRBV29-1 and TRBJ2-5, with 8 nucleotides matching TRBD2. Germline V gene lookup returns CDR1 SQVTM and CDR2 ANQGSEA. J gave up 5 bases and V 1 base, and 9 bases lay outside the gene matches. The CDR3 is made up of 15 amino acids. CDR3 bases: TGCAGCGTTGAAGGGACCAGGGGCGGGGGGGAGACCCAGTACTTC. It encodes CSVEGTRGGGETQYF.